What follows are 7 T cell receptor beta chains derived from one specimen sequenced in a study of control samples from healthy donors and cancer patients. The method was immunoSEQ multiplex PCR; TCRdb's version includes in-frame clones alone and lacks a portion of them. The sample shows around 96,000 clones, over 90% of them seen only once. Sample: blood. Receptor source: a man between 18 and 29 years old in good health.

The chain recombines TRBV7-8 with TRBJ1-1, with a weak D call TRBD1 (6 bases). Per germline, CDR1 SGHVS and CDR2 FQNEAQ. The CDR3 sequence is 14 residues long. Trimming removed 4 bases at V and 2 bases at J, with 11 bases between. CDR3 nucleotide sequence: TGTGCCAGCAGCTCGCAGACAGGAAACACTGAAGCTTTCTTT. It encodes CASSSQTGNTEAFF.

CDR3 sequence reads: CASNMDRGNTIYF. CDR3 in DNA: TGTGCCAGCAACATGGACAGGGGAAACACCATATATTTT. This chain connects TRBV12-3 or TRBV12-4 to TRBJ1-3; TRBD1 matches 7 bases. J was trimmed by 4 bases and V by 7 bases; bases with no gene match: 4. The CDR3 has 13 residues.

The chain uses TRBV18 and TRBJ2-1, with D possibly matching TRBD1 (5 bases). Trimming removed 3 bases at V and 5 bases at J, with 26 bases between. This CDR3 is 19 amino acids long. Per germline, CDR1 KGHSH and CDR2 LQKENI. The CDR3: CASSPPLAPSIDRNNEQFF. The CDR3 DNA reads as TGTGCCAGCTCACCGCCCCTCGCCCCAAGCATTGACAGAAACAATGAGCAGTTCTTC.

Only a few counts were recorded for this clone. The genes are TRBV6-5 and TRBJ1-4; a possible D gene is TRBD1 (5 bases). Germline CDR1 and CDR2: MNHEY and SVGAGI. The CDR3 covers 15 residues. Trimming stripped 5 bases from V and 0 bases from J, with 10 bases between. The CDR3 protein is CASSTGSATNEKLFF. The CDR3 coding sequence is TGTGCCAGCAGTACAGGTTCTGCAACTAATGAAAAACTGTTTTTT.

The V gene is TRBV28, the J gene TRBJ1-4; D is undetermined. The germline gives CDR1 MDHEN, CDR2 SYDVKM. The CDR3 contains 13 residues. Trimming took 6 bases from V and 8 from J, leaving 13 bases between them. The DNA for the CDR3 is TGTGCCAGCAGAACGGGCTACTTAGAAAAACTGTTTTTT. This codes for CASRTGYLEKLFF.

This chain connects TRBV10-3 to TRBJ1-1; weak D call: TRBD1 (5 bases). Looked up from germline, CDR1 is ENHRY and CDR2 is SYGVKD. V lost 8 bases, J lost 6 bases, and 43 bases lay in between. The CDR3 consists of 22 residues. CDR3 sequence: CAIGLSGVKGPRNPLGAAEAFF. The CDR3 DNA reads TGTGCCATCGGGCTAAGTGGTGTAAAGGGCCCCCGGAACCCCTTAGGGGCCGCTGAAGCTTTCTTT.

CDR3 nucleotide sequence: TGTGCCAGCAGTGACCGGGACGTTAATGAGCAGTTCTTC. This translates into CASSDRDVNEQFF. The chain couples TRBV6-1 to TRBJ2-1, with D perhaps TRBD1 or TRBD2 (5 bases each). Trimming stripped 3 bases from V and 7 bases from J, with 10 bases between. Per germline, CDR1 MNHNS and CDR2 SASEGT. The CDR3 sequence is 13 residues long.